A selection of T cell receptor beta chains follows, all from one sample in a study of T cell responses to AZD1222 COVID-19 vaccine. TCRdb's copy holds only in-frame clones and misses some; the assay was immunoSEQ multiplex PCR. The sample lists about 130,000 clones; roughly nine tenths were seen once. This specimen consisted of peripheral blood, obtained on day 0 of AZD1222 vaccination. The source is an adult in good health. The CDR3 runs from the conserved cysteine through the conserved F or W. A D gene is named only where the DNA matches it firmly. Only some rows state a clone size, as once, few, many or a class for expanded clones.

cdr3_nt | cdr3_aa | v_call | clone_size | d_call | j_call
TGTGCCAGCAGCTTAGGACTAGCGGGCCAAGAGACCCAGTACTTC | CASSLGLAGQETQYF | TRBV7-2 | few | TRBD2 | TRBJ2-5
TGTGCCAGTAGTGGACAGAGCAATCAGCCCCAGCATTTT | CASSGQSNQPQHF | TRBV19 | NA | NA | TRBJ1-5
TGTGCCAGCAGCGTAGACCCGGACAGTTCAGATACGCAGTATTTT | CASSVDPDSSDTQYF | TRBV9 | NA | NA | TRBJ2-3
TGTGCCACCAGTGATGCTACTAGCTCTGGGGCCAACGTCCTGACTTTC | CATSDATSSGANVLTF | TRBV24-1 | NA | NA | TRBJ2-6
TGTGCCAGCAGCTCGTCGGGACAGGGGGCGATTAACGGCTACACCTTC | CASSSSGQGAINGYTF | TRBV7-2 | NA | TRBD1 | TRBJ1-2
TGTGCCACCAGTGACCCCGGGACCGAGAGACACTACACCTTC | CATSDPGTERHYTF | TRBV24-1 | NA | NA | TRBJ1-2
TGTGCCAGCAGAGAGGGACAGATCTACGAGCAGTACTTC | CASREGQIYEQYF | TRBV6-5 | NA | TRBD1 | TRBJ2-7
TGTGCCAGCTCACCGAAGACAGGCTCCTACAATGAGCAGTTCTTC | CASSPKTGSYNEQFF | TRBV18 | NA | NA | TRBJ2-1
TGCGCCAGCAGCTTGGTGGGACCCATGAACACTGAAGCTTTCTTT | CASSLVGPMNTEAFF | TRBV5-1 | NA | NA | TRBJ1-1
TGTGCCAGCTCCCCCGGCCTCAATGAGCAGTTCTTC | CASSPGLNEQFF | TRBV18 | NA | NA | TRBJ2-1
TGTGCCAGCAGCTCCGCGGGAGCAACGCATGAGCAGTTCTTC | CASSSAGATHEQFF | TRBV9 | NA | TRBD2 | TRBJ2-1
TGCCCCAGCAGCCTTGGGGGGGGGTACACTGAAGCTTTCTTT | CPSSLGGGYTEAFF | TRBV4-1 | once | NA | TRBJ1-1
TGTGCCAGCAGCCGACGGACAGGGAACACTGAAGCTTTCTTT | CASSRRTGNTEAFF | TRBV5-6 | NA | TRBD1 | TRBJ1-1
TGTGCCAGCAGTTTAGGGGGGGGGACAGGATACAATGAGCAGTTCTTC | CASSLGGGTGYNEQFF | TRBV28 | once | NA | TRBJ2-1
TGTGCCACCAGCGCTCGCGAGGGAGCCAATTACTACAATGAGCAGTTCTTC | CATSAREGANYYNEQFF | TRBV15 | NA | NA | TRBJ2-1
TGTGCCACTAAAGGGCTTGTTGAAGCTTTCTTT | CATKGLVEAFF | TRBV19 | NA | NA | TRBJ1-1
TGCAGCGTTGTAGGGGGCCACGGGGAGCTGTTTTTT | CSVVGGHGELFF | TRBV29-1 | NA | TRBD1 | TRBJ2-2
TGTGCCACCATGGTTCAGGGGACCTACGAGCAGTACTTC | CATMVQGTYEQYF | TRBV15 | once | NA | TRBJ2-7
TGTGCCAGCAGTCCCGACAGCCCCTACGAGCAGTACTTC | CASSPDSPYEQYF | TRBV28 | NA | NA | TRBJ2-7
TGCGCCAGCAGCCAAGATAAGTCTAGCTCTGGGGCCAACGTCCTGACTTTC | CASSQDKSSSGANVLTF | TRBV4-3 | NA | NA | TRBJ2-6
TGTGCCAGCAGCCAAGGCGCCTCAAAATTAGTAACCTACGAGCAGTACTTC | CASSQGASKLVTYEQYF | TRBV3-1/TRBV3-2 | NA | NA | TRBJ2-7
TGTGCCTGGAGGGGGGACTTGGTGAGCATTCAGTACTTC | CAWRGDLVSIQYF | TRBV30 | NA | NA | TRBJ2-4
TGTGCCAGCAGCCAAGAAGGACCCGGAATTCTGACCGACGCCTACGAGCAGTACTTC | CASSQEGPGILTDAYEQYF | TRBV4-2 | NA | NA | TRBJ2-7
TGTGCCAGCAGCTTGGGTATACGTCTAGCGGGAGCCGAGCAGTACTTC | CASSLGIRLAGAEQYF | TRBV5-6 | once | TRBD2 | TRBJ2-7
TGTGCCAGCAGCTGGGCTGTTGGGGATACGCAGTATTTT | CASSWAVGDTQYF | TRBV7-3 | NA | NA | TRBJ2-3
TGCGCCAGCAGCTTGAGGTCGGGGAACACTGAAGCTTTCTTT | CASSLRSGNTEAFF | TRBV5-1 | NA | NA | TRBJ1-1
TGCAGTGCTAGTGGGGGGCAGGGGCGATTCGACGAGCAGTACTTC | CSASGGQGRFDEQYF | TRBV20-1 | NA | NA | TRBJ2-7
TGTGCCGCTGGCGGCGGAGGGTCCTACTACGAGCAGTACTTC | CAAGGGGSYYEQYF | TRBV10-3 | NA | NA | TRBJ2-7
TGTGCCAGCAGCAATAGACAGGGAGGGCTAACTTCACCCCTCCACTTT | CASSNRQGGLTSPLHF | TRBV9 | NA | TRBD1 | TRBJ1-6
TGTGCCAGCAGCTCTCACCAAGGTGGAAAAGAGACCCAGTACTTC | CASSSHQGGKETQYF | TRBV5-4 | NA | NA | TRBJ2-5
TGTGCCACCACGACAGCCCAATTAAGTGGATACTATGGCTACACCTTC | CATTTAQLSGYYGYTF | TRBV24-1 | NA | NA | TRBJ1-2
TGTGCCAGCAGTTACGCAAGCATGAACACTGAAGCTTTCTTT | CASSYASMNTEAFF | TRBV6-2/TRBV6-3 | NA | NA | TRBJ1-1
TGTGCCAGCAGTTACCGAGTTGCAGATACGCAGTATTTT | CASSYRVADTQYF | TRBV6-5 | NA | NA | TRBJ2-3
TGTGCCAGCAGTGAAGGATTGGGAATAAGCACAGATACGCAGTATTTT | CASSEGLGISTDTQYF | TRBV6-1 | NA | NA | TRBJ2-3
TGTGCCATCAGGGGTGGTAGCGGGAGTAAGGGTGAGCAGTACTTC | CAIRGGSGSKGEQYF | TRBV10-3 | NA | TRBD2 | TRBJ2-7
TGCGCCAGCAGCCAACAGACTAGCGGGAACCCCCGGGGGCAGTTCTTC | CASSQQTSGNPRGQFF | TRBV4-3 | NA | TRBD2 | TRBJ2-1